This is a list of T cell receptor beta chains from one sample in a study of beta chain features in type 1 diabetes. Sequencing was performed with immunoSEQ multiplex PCR; in TCRdb, only in-frame clones are kept and a portion is missing. The sample consists of 350,000 to 450,000 clones, approximately 16% of them appearing once. Sequencing input: naive CD4+ T cells from blood. The receptors stem from a woman between 18 and 30 years old in good health. CDR3s include the opening cysteine and the closing phenylalanine or tryptophan. A D gene is named only where the DNA matches it firmly. Clone size is stated in some rows and not others, as once, few, many or a class when expanded.

D	size	J	V	DNA	CDR3
-	-	TRBJ1-2	TRBV5-4	TGTGCCAGCAGCCCGGACAGATACTATGGCTACACCTTC	CASSPDRYYGYTF
-	few	TRBJ1-5	TRBV15	TGTGCCACCAGCAGAGCGGCAGGAGGGGCTCGGAGTCAGCCCCAGCATTTT	CATSRAAGGARSQPQHF
-	-	TRBJ1-2	TRBV5-6	TGTGCCAGCAGCTTGGAATGGAACAGGAGAGCTAACTATGGCTACACCTTC	CASSLEWNRRANYGYTF
TRBD2	-	TRBJ2-7	TRBV18	TGTGCCAGCTCACCCTCCTTCGGGCTAGCGGGTCACGAGCAGTACTTC	CASSPSFGLAGHEQYF
-	few	TRBJ2-3	TRBV4-3	TGCGCCAGCAGCCAAGATCGTCAGCCAGGGTCCATGGATACGCAGTATTTT	CASSQDRQPGSMDTQYF
TRBD1	-	TRBJ2-5	TRBV5-1	TGCGCCAGCAGACGGACAGGGGACTACCAAGAGACCCAGTACTTC	CASRRTGDYQETQYF
-	-	TRBJ2-3	TRBV28	TGTGCCAGCAGCCATCTTGAGACGCAGTATTTT	CASSHLETQYF
-	few	TRBJ2-7	TRBV30	TGTGCCTGGTCTACAGGGTCTAGCGAGCAGTACTTC	CAWSTGSSEQYF
TRBD1	-	TRBJ1-2	TRBV13	TGTGCCAGCAGCCAGGACAGGGGAGTGTATGGCTACACCTTC	CASSQDRGVYGYTF
-	-	TRBJ1-2	TRBV5-1	TGCGCCAGCAGCTCCACCGGGGAGACCTTCTATGGCTACACCTTC	CASSSTGETFYGYTF
-	few	TRBJ2-4	TRBV2	TGTGCCAGCAGGCGGGGACTTGAGCAACACATTCAGTACTTC	CASRRGLEQHIQYF
-	-	TRBJ2-2	TRBV9	TGTGCCAGCAGCTCGGGAGGACAGTTAATTTTTGGCGGGGAGCTGTTTTTT	CASSSGGQLIFGGELFF
-	few	TRBJ2-7	TRBV29-1	TGCAGCGTTGGGCCTGACTACGAGCAGTACTTC	CSVGPDYEQYF
-	few	TRBJ2-3	TRBV9	TGTGCCAGCAGCGTAGGCCCGGGAGCCGGGGCAGATACGCAGTATTTT	CASSVGPGAGADTQYF
-	few	TRBJ2-7	TRBV7-9	TGTGCCAGCAGCCAGCAGGGGCCCTACGAGCAGTACTTC	CASSQQGPYEQYF
-	few	TRBJ2-1	TRBV9	TGTGCCAGCAGCCTTACCGTAGCGGCCTCCTACAATGAGCAGTTCTTC	CASSLTVAASYNEQFF
-	few	TRBJ1-3	TRBV30	TGTGCCTGGAGTGTACAAGACTCCTCTGGAAACACCATATATTTT	CAWSVQDSSGNTIYF
-	few	TRBJ2-7	TRBV28	TGTGCCAGCAGTTTACCCCAGGCCTACGAGCAGTACTTC	CASSLPQAYEQYF
TRBD1	few	TRBJ1-1	TRBV5-4	TGTGCCAGCAGGGACAGGGGCAACACTGAAGCTTTCTTT	CASRDRGNTEAFF
TRBD2	-	TRBJ2-1	TRBV6-6	TGTGCCAGCAGTTGGACTAGCAACTACAATGAGCAGTTCTTC	CASSWTSNYNEQFF
TRBD2	-	TRBJ2-1	TRBV30	TGTGCCTGGACACCAGCGGGAGGCCTCCACAATGAGCAGTTCTTC	CAWTPAGGLHNEQFF
TRBD2	few	TRBJ2-3	TRBV5-4	TGTGCCAGCAGCTTGGGACTAGCGAGTTTCACAGATACGCAGTATTTT	CASSLGLASFTDTQYF
-	-	TRBJ2-7	TRBV4-3	TGCGCCAGCAGCCAAGAATTGGAGGGATATGAGGACGAGCAGTACTTC	CASSQELEGYEDEQYF
-	-	TRBJ1-1	TRBV5-1	TGCGCCAGCAGTTTCCAGGAGAACACTGAAGCTTTCTTT	CASSFQENTEAFF
TRBD1	-	TRBJ2-7	TRBV28	TGTGCCAGCAGCCTCGGACAGGGGACCTTCGAGCAGTACTTC	CASSLGQGTFEQYF
TRBD2	-	TRBJ2-5	TRBV7-9	TGTGCCAGCAGCGTACGCGGGAGGTCCGCCGAGACCCAGTACTTC	CASSVRGRSAETQYF
-	-	TRBJ1-2	TRBV5-1	TGCGCCAGCAGCTTGCTTGGCTACACCTTC	CASSLLGYTF
-	few	TRBJ2-2	TRBV11-2	TGTGCCAGCAGCTCCATCACCGGGGAGCTGTTTTTT	CASSSITGELFF
-	-	TRBJ2-3	TRBV5-1	TGCGCCAGCAGCCCCGGAGGCTACACAGATACGCAGTATTTT	CASSPGGYTDTQYF
TRBD1	-	TRBJ1-5	TRBV5-1	TGCGCCAGCAGCGAGCAGGGGGTGAGTGGTCAGCCCCAGCATTTT	CASSEQGVSGQPQHF
-	few	TRBJ2-7	TRBV4-3	TGCGCCAGCAGCCAAGTGGGACACTCTTCCTACGAGCAGTACTTC	CASSQVGHSSYEQYF
TRBD1	few	TRBJ2-7	TRBV29-1	TGCAGCGGTCGGGACAGGGGCTACGAGCAGTACTTC	CSGRDRGYEQYF
TRBD1	few	TRBJ2-7	TRBV28	TGTGCCAGCAGCACTGACAGGGCTTCCTACGAGCAGTACTTC	CASSTDRASYEQYF
TRBD2	few	TRBJ2-5	TRBV25-1	TGTGCCAGCAGTGAGCGGGAGGCCCAAGAGACCCAGTACTTC	CASSEREAQETQYF
TRBD2	-	TRBJ2-7	TRBV27	TGTGCCAGCAGTTTACGGGCTAGCGGCCTAGAGGAGCAGTACTTC	CASSLRASGLEEQYF
-	-	TRBJ2-5	TRBV11-2	TGTGCCAGCAGCTTAGTAGCCCCCGGGTCGGGAGAGACCCAGTACTTC	CASSLVAPGSGETQYF
TRBD1	-	TRBJ1-2	TRBV7-9	TGTGCCAGCAGCTTCAGGGGGCAGGATGGCTACACCTTC	CASSFRGQDGYTF
TRBD1	-	TRBJ1-1	TRBV5-4	TGTGCCAGCAGCCGGACCGGGACAGGGGACACTGAAGCTTTCTTT	CASSRTGTGDTEAFF
TRBD2	-	TRBJ2-1	TRBV18	TGTGCCAGCTCACCAGTTCTAGCGGGTGACAATGAGCAGTTCTTC	CASSPVLAGDNEQFF
-	few	TRBJ2-7	TRBV28	TGTGCCAGCAGTTCGTACTCGGGGTACTTC	CASSSYSGYF
TRBD1	-	TRBJ1-5	TRBV9	TGTGCCAGCAGCGTGGGACAGGGCGATACCCAGCATTTT	CASSVGQGDTQHF